This passage covers 17 T cell receptor beta chains from one sample sequenced in a study of healthy donors' naive CD4 and CD8 T cells. Starting from about 0.45 ug of total RNA, TCR libraries were made with linear amplification. Via MiXCR, TCRdb re-called the reads, giving one row per CDR3 protein. This table holds around 200,000 distinct CDR3 sequences, nearly 75% found once. The sequencing sample was made of naive CD4+ and CD8+ T cells sorted from blood, pooled from several donors. The source of these receptors is a pool of human donors in good health; the sample pools cells from several healthy donors.

The chain recombines TRBV12-3 or TRBV12-4 with TRBJ2-7; perhaps TRBD2 as D (6 bases). The CDR3 has 13 amino acids. V was shortened by 5 bases and J by 0 bases, with 8 bases between the two germline ends. The CDR3: CASSRGSSYEQYV. The CDR3 region has the DNA TGTGCCAGCAGTCGGGGGTCCTCCTACGAGCAGTACGTC.

The J gene is TRBJ2-7, the V gene TRBV29-1; D might be TRBD1 or TRBD2, each matching 6 bases. V was pared by 4 bases and J by 7 bases, with 17 bases between. CDR1 and CDR2 from the germline V gene are SQVTM and ANQGSEA. This CDR3 contains 13 residues. As DNA, the CDR3 is TGCAGCGTTGGCGGGGACACCCTCGGGGAGCAGTACTTC. Protein product: CSVGGDTLGEQYF.

The V and J genes are TRBV27 and TRBJ2-3; the D call may be TRBD1 or TRBD2 (5 bases each). Germline CDR1 reads MNHEY; CDR2 reads SMNVEV (reference sequence). Trimming removed 4 bases from V and 5 bases from J, with 19 bases in between. The CDR3 covers 16 residues. DNA of the CDR3: TGTGCCAGCAGTTCAACCGGGGCCCCTAGGGGAGATACGCAGTATTTT. Translated: CASSSTGAPRGDTQYF.

V and J are TRBV6-2 or TRBV6-3 and TRBJ2-5; perhaps TRBD1 as D (5 bases). CDR1 is MNHEY, CDR2 SVGEGT, per germline. V lost 1 base and J 2 bases, leaving 8 bases between the germline ends. This CDR3 comprises 14 residues. CDR3: CASSYLGQQETQYF. The CDR3 bases are TGTGCCAGCAGTTACTTGGGGCAGCAAGAGACCCAGTACTTC.

The rearrangement joins TRBV7-8 to TRBJ2-2; no clear D. The V gene lost 2 bases and the J gene lost 5 bases, with 12 bases spanning the gap. This CDR3 has 15 amino acids. Germline lookup yields CDR1 SGHVS and CDR2 FQNEAQ. The CDR3 DNA is TGTGCCAGCAGCTTAATCCCACCTCGGACCGGGGAGCTGTTTTTT. This sequence encodes CASSLIPPRTGELFF.

The CDR3 DNA sequence: TGTGCCAGCATCAGGGGGACAGACTATGGCTACACCTTC. This encodes CASIRGTDYGYTF. The chain couples TRBV5-6 to TRBJ1-2; 7 nucleotides align to TRBD1. The length of the CDR3 is 13 residues. With 6 bases clipped from V and 3 bases from J, the junction kept 5 bases outside the gene matches. Germline lookup yields CDR1 SGHDT and CDR2 YYEEEE.

The chain joins TRBV5-5 to TRBJ2-5, with 7 bases fitting TRBD1. Germline V gene sequence: CDR1 SGHKS, CDR2 YYEKEE (reference sequence). The CDR3 loop spans 15 amino acids. The junction had 5 bases not matched to a gene; V was cut back by 3 bases and J by 0 bases. The CDR3 DNA reads TGTGCCAGCAGCTCCGGGACAGTGTACCAAGAGACCCAGTACTTC. Translation gives CASSSGTVYQETQYF.

This clonotype was seen just once. The rearrangement joins TRBV12-3 or TRBV12-4 to TRBJ2-1; D is unclear. Between the trimmed V and J ends, which lost 1 base and 7 bases, there was a span of 11 bases. This CDR3 spans 14 amino acids. The CDR3 loop reads CASSLGRVGNEQFF. The CDR3 DNA reads as TGTGCCAGCAGTTTAGGGCGAGTGGGTAATGAGCAGTTCTTC.

This rearrangement joins TRBV5-6 to TRBJ2-2; the D is unclear. Germline CDR1 and CDR2: SGHDT and YYEEEE. The CDR3 spans 12 residues. The germline V and J ends were trimmed by 2 bases and 7 bases, with 6 bases remaining between them. This CDR3 reads CASSFIDGELFF. CDR3 DNA: TGTGCCAGCAGCTTCATCGACGGGGAGCTGTTTTTT. Filled out from reference TRBV5-6 and TRBJ2-2, the complete variable domain reads DAGVTQSPTHLIKTRGQQVTLRCSPKSGHDTVSWYQQALGQGPQFIFQYYEEEERQRGNFPDRFSGHQFPNYSSELNVNALLLGDSALYLCASSFIDGELFFGEGSRLTVL.

The chain links TRBV6-6 to TRBJ2-2; D uncertain. Germline lookup yields CDR1 MNHNY and CDR2 SVGAGI (reference sequence). The CDR3 is made up of 13 amino acids. Trimming shortened V by 0 bases and J by 9 bases, and 8 bases separated the two germline ends. CDR3 bases: TGTGCCAGCAGTTACTCCACCAGCAGGGAGCTGTTTTTT. It specifies CASSYSTSRELFF.

This chain links TRBV30 with TRBJ1-2; D gene ambiguous. Germline V gene sequence: CDR1 GTSNPN, CDR2 SVGIG (reference sequence). The germline V and J ends were trimmed by 3 bases and 7 bases, with 12 bases remaining between them. The CDR3 totals 12 residues. The CDR3 loop is CAWSDAALGYTF. For the CDR3, the DNA is TGTGCCTGGAGCGACGCGGCTCTTGGCTACACCTTC.

The count of this clonotype is one. The chain is built from TRBV19 and TRBJ2-1; D gene uncertain. The CDR3 runs 13 residues. Trimming shortened V by 5 bases and J by 0 bases, and 5 bases separated the two germline ends. Per germline, CDR1 LNHDA and CDR2 SQIVND (reference sequence). CDR3: CASSPVSYNEQFF. The CDR3 bases are TGTGCCAGTAGTCCCGTCTCCTACAATGAGCAGTTCTTC.

This chain uses TRBV29-1 with TRBJ1-2; D unclear. Germline V gene data show CDR1 as SQVTM and CDR2 as ANQGSEA. The CDR3 loop spans 12 amino acids. V dropped 3 bases and J dropped 3 bases, with 8 bases sitting between them. CDR3 in DNA: TGCAGCGTTGACGACGGGGACTATGGCTACACCTTC. Protein product: CSVDDGDYGYTF.

V usage is TRBV29-1 and J usage is TRBJ1-2; 7 nucleotides align to TRBD1. CDR3 length: 11 residues. V lost 7 bases, J lost 8 bases, and 7 bases stayed unmatched. The germline V gene encodes CDR1 SQVTM and CDR2 ANQGSEA. The CDR3 DNA follows: TGCAGCGCAGGACAGGATGGGGGCTACACCTTC. Translating gives CSAGQDGGYTF.

The chain is built from TRBV19 and TRBJ2-1; tentative D call: TRBD2 (5 bases). Trimming removed 3 bases from V and 5 bases from J, with 11 bases in between. Per germline, CDR1 LNHDA and CDR2 SQIVND (reference sequence). This CDR3 spans 14 amino acids. CDR3 sequence reads: CASSIISGNNEQFF. CDR3 coding DNA: TGTGCCAGTAGTATCATCTCCGGGAACAATGAGCAGTTCTTC.

The chain is built from TRBV19 and TRBJ1-2; no reliable D call. The V and J ends lost 5 bases and 8 bases respectively, with 12 bases between them. This CDR3 region has 12 residues. CDR1 and CDR2 (germline): LNHDA, SQIVND (reference sequence). The CDR3 loop is CASSSTKRGYTF. The DNA for the CDR3 is TGTGCCAGTAGTTCCACCAAACGGGGCTACACCTTC. Full variable domain (rest looked up from reference TRBV19 and TRBJ1-2): DGGITQSPKYLFRKEGQNVTLSCEQNLNHDAMYWYRQDPGQGLRLIYYSQIVNDFQKGDIAEGYSVSREKKESFPLTVTSAQKNPTAFYLCASSSTKRGYTFGSGTRLTVV.

The chain is built from TRBV29-1 and TRBJ2-7; weak D call: TRBD2 (5 bases). Trimming took 6 bases from V and 5 from J, leaving 11 bases between them. Germline V gene sequence: CDR1 SQVTM, CDR2 ANQGSEA. The CDR3 covers 11 residues. In DNA form, the CDR3 reads TGCAGCGTCTCACGAGGGAACGAGCAGTACGTC. Translated, it gives CSVSRGNEQYV.